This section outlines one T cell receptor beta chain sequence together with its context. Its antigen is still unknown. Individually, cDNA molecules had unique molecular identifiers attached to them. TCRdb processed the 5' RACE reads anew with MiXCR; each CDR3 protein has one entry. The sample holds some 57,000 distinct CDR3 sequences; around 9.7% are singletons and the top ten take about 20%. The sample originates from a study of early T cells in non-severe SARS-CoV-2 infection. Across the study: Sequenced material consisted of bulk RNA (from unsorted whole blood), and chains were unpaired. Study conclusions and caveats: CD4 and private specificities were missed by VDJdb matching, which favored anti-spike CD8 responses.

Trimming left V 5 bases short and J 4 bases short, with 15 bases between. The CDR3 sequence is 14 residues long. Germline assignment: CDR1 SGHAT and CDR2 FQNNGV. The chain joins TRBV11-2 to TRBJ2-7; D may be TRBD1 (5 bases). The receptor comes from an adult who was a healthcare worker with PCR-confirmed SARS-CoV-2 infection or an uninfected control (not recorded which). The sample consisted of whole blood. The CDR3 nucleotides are TGTGCCAGCAGCGCCAATAGCAGGGTTTACGAGCAGTACTTC. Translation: CASSANSRVYEQYF. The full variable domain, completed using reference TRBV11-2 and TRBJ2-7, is EAGVAQSPRYKIIEKRQSVAFWCNPISGHATLYWYQQILGQGPKLLIQFQNNGVVDDSQLPKDRFSAERLKGVDSTLKIQPAKLEDSAVYLCASSANSRVYEQYFGPGTRLTVT.